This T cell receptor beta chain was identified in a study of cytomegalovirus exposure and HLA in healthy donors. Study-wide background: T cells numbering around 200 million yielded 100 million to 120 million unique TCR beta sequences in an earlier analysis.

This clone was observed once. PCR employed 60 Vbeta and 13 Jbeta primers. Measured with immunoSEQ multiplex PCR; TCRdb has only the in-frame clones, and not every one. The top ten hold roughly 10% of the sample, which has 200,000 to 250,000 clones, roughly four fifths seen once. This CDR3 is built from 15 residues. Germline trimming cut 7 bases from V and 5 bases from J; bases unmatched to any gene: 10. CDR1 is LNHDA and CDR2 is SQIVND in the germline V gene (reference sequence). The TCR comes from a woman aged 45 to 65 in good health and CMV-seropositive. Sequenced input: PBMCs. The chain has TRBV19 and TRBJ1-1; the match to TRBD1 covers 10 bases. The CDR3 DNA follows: TGTGCCAGTACCTGGGACAGGGGTCCCGGGACTGAAGCTTTCTTT. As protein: CASTWDRGPGTEAFF.